The present T cell receptor beta chain was sequenced within a study of vaccination and CD4 T cells after COVID-19. Across the study: Convalescent patients had positive nasal swab PCR results for SARS-CoV-2. Disease was mild in nine and severe in one. The study sampled a few convalescent patients at day 14 and again at days 161 to 241 post-vaccination. Regarding the study as a whole: Among those convalescent, a median about 85% of reactive clones emerged solely post-vaccination.

On this clonotype: Its antigen is still unknown.

Via MiXCR, TCRdb re-called the PCR reads, giving one row per CDR3 protein. The table lists about 33,000 distinct CDR3 sequences, under 45% of them singletons. The time point denotes: late sampling 161 to 241 days after vaccination in a few convalescent patients. Deletions cut 5 bases from V and 3 bases from J, with 14 bases between. Germline V gene lookup returns CDR1 MDHEN and CDR2 SYDVKM. The CDR3 totals 14 residues. Sequenced material: CD4+ T cells from blood, taken about 7 months after SARS-CoV-2 vaccination. The J gene is TRBJ2-7, the V gene TRBV28; possible D gene TRBD1, 5 bases. This TCR was recovered from a human donor who had recovered from COVID-19. In DNA, the CDR3 is TGTGCCAGCAGTCCAGGACATTCGGGCTACGAGCAGTACTTC. Translated: CASSPGHSGYEQYF.